The subject of this entry is one TCR beta chain. A few counts support this clonotype. Its antigen specificity is not known. Base qualities are not provided; no much larger clone lies one nucleotide away. Every donor in the study was a healthy Caucasian. Three pairs of female monozygotic twins, all aged about 18 to 30 years, made up the twin cohort. The RNA used for TCR libraries was isolated from peripheral blood mononuclear cells. The library was obtained by 5' RACE. Sequenced on an Illumina HiSeq 2000. Template switching added a universal primer binding site, and the final cDNA carried a unique molecular identifier that allowed TCR cDNA molecules to be counted accurately. Specific primers in the conserved constant-segment region were used to synthesize first-strand cDNA for TCR alpha and beta chains. To control for contamination, every cDNA library was double barcoded, receiving both a SMART-Mk sample barcode and Illumina barcodes. TruSeq adapter sequences along with Illumina sample barcodes were introduced in two successive PCR steps. TCR alpha and beta cDNA libraries were sequenced on the Illumina HiSeq platform with custom primers. The authors processed their data as follows. Unique molecular identifiers were extracted from raw reads with MiGEC, and CDR3 positions were determined with MiXCR. Recombination models were inferred per individual with the repgenHMM and IGoR tools using an EM algorithm. Shared clonotypes were analyzed with the tcR package in R, and sharing was normalized by the product of cloneset sizes. Out-of-frame nonproductive sequences were analyzed to study raw recombination free of thymic and clonal selection effects. In-frame beta chains were kept once TCRdb had trimmed the public reads at Q25 with fastp and called clones with MiXCR. A single entry per CDR3 protein holds the most common genes and DNA from its merged rows. The V and J calls reflect TCRdb's pipeline rather than the authors' work. The table for this sample lists fewer than 900,000 distinct CDR3 sequences; around a sixth of them were counted only once. The ten biggest clones cover about an eighth of the sample.

Trimming removed 4 bases from V and 3 bases from J, leaving 12 bases between the germline ends. The CDR3 starts with the cysteine, ends with the phenylalanine, and has 14 residues. CDR3 DNA only is kept here, 42 bases in frame from base 1. This sample was included in a study of identical twins (dated by TCRdb to the mid-2010s). For the wider study: To test whether fetal clonotypes persist, this study deep-sequenced TCR alpha and beta repertoires from monozygotic twins, from unrelated adults of various ages, and from cord blood. To rule out contamination, replicate twin experiments were performed at different times with different library preparation protocols.

The paper's findings and limits, for the study overall: In monozygotic twins, recombination models systematically underestimated out-of-frame TCR alpha sharing, but the models matched the sharing seen between unrelated individuals. Compared with coincidental sharing between unrelated individuals, out-of-frame TCR alpha sequences shared between twins had an excess of sequences with low generation probability. The excess sharing between twins in beta out-of-frame sequences was weaker because fewer shared sequences reduced the signal-to-noise ratio. Abundant cord blood beta clonotypes had fewer insertions, young adult naive repertoires showed a similar but weaker trend, and memory repertoires showed no such trend. Conclusions relied on cross-sectional statistical analysis, since the same donors could not be followed over many years. Invariant T cells such as MAIT and iNKT could partly confound zero-insertion analyses, although diverse VJ usage argued against such confounding for most clonotypes.

These same data were also listed under a study on T cells expressing NK-cell markers. Per that second paper: In sorted CD3+CD56+NKG2C+, CD3+CD56+NKG2C- and CD3+CD56-NKG2C+ T-cell subsets from several donors, TCR beta-chain repertoires were profiled. Among the eight sequenced donors, only one was HCMV-seronegative, while the other seven were HCMV-seropositive. In several experiments an anti-gammadeltaTCR antibody was added to restrict sorting to alphabetaTCR-expressing T cells. In several donors, the dominant CD3+CD56+NKG2C+ clonotypes were among the top 10 CD8+ clonotypes and accounted for about 1.0-7.5% of CD8+ T cells. Those dominant clonotypes were again the most abundant among CD3+CD56-NKG2C+ cells in several donors, at about 25-65%. Whether the expanded NKG2C-expressing T cell clones were specific for HCMV antigens remained unclear. The eight sequenced donors were randomly selected healthy volunteers, three men and five women. HCMV serostatus was determined by detecting HCMV-specific IgG in serum with a commercial ELISA kit. For a handful of donors, bulk peripheral blood T-cell repertoires were additionally sequenced from unsorted PBMC. MIGEC was used to demultiplex reads and group the reads by UMI, and MiTCR was used to assemble and quantify clonotypes. To remove erroneous sequences, TCR cDNA sequences were retained only when supported by two or more reads. The tcR package was used for downstream repertoire analysis, and clonotypes were matched across fractions by CDR3 nucleotide sequence plus V segment. Antigen specificity was annotated against VDJdb with VDJmatch, allowing one amino acid substitution in CDR3.

The specimen was PBMCs. The receptor was isolated from a woman aged 18-29 years in good health. The sequence joins TRBV12-3 or TRBV12-4 to TRBJ1-2, and possibly TRBD1, on 5 matching bases. The nucleotide sequence reads TGTGCCAGCAGTTATTCAGGGAAGGACTATGGCTACACCTTC. Its translation reads: CASSYSGKDYGYTF.